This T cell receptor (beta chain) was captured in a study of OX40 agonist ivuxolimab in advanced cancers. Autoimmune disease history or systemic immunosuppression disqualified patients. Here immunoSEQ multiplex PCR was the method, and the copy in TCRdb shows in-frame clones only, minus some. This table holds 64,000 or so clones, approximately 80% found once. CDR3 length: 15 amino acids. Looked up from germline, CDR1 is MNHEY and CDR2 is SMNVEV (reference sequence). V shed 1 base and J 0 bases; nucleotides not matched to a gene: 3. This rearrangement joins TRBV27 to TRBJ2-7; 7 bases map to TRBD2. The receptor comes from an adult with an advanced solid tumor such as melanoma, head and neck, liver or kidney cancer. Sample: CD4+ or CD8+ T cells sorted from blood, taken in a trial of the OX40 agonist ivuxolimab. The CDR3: CASSLLSSGSYEQYF. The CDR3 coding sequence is TGTGCCAGCAGTTTATTGTCTAGCGGCTCCTACGAGCAGTACTTC.